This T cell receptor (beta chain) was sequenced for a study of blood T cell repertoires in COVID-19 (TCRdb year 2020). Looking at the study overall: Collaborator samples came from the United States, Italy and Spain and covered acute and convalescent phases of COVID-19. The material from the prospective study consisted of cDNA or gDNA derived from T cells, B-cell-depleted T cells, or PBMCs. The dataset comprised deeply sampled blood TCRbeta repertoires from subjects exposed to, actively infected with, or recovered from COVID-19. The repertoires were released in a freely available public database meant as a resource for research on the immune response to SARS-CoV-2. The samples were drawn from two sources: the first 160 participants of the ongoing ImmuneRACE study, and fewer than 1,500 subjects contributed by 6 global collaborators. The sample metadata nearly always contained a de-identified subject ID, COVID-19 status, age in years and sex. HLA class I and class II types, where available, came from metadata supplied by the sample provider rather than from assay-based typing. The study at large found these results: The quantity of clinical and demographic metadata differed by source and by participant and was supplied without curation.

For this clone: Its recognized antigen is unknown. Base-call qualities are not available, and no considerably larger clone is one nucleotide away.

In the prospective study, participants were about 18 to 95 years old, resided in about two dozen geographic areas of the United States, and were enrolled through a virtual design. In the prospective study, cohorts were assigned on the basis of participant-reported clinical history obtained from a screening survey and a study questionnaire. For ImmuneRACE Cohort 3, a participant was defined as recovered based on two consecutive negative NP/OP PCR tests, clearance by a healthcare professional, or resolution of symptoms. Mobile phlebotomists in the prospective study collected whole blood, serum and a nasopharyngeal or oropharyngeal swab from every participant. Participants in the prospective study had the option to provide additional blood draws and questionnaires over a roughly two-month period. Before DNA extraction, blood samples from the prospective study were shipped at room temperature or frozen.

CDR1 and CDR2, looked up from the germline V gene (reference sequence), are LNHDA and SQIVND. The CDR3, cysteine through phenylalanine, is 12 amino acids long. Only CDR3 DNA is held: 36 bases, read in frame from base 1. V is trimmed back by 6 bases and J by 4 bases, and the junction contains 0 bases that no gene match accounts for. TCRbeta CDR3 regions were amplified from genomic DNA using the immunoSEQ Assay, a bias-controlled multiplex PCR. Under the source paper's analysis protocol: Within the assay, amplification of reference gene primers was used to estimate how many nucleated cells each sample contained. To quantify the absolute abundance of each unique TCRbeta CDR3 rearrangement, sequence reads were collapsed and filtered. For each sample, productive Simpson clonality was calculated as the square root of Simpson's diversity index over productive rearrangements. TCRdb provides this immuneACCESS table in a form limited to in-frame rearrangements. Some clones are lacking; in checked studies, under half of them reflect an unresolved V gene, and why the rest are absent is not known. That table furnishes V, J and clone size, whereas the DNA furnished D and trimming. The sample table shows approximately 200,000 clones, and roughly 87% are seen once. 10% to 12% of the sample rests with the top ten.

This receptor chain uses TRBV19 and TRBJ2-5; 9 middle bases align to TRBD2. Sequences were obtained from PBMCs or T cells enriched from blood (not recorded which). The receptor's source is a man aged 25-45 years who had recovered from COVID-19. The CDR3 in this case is CASRTSGETQYF. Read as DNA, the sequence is TGTGCCAGTAGGACTAGCGGAGAGACCCAGTACTTC.